Included here is one TCR beta chain sequence, with context. Its antigen is currently not known. No base quality values were provided; no much bigger clone lies one nucleotide off. The library relied on the immunoSEQ multiplex PCR assay. The source is immuneACCESS, and TCRdb retained only in-frame sequences with V and J called. Part of the clones is not carried over; for the studies checked, unresolved V genes explain less than half of this, and the remainder is unexplained. Recorded for this sample are about 82,000 clones; around 94% of them occurred a single time. In total, the top ten clones hold about 0.39% of the sample. The sample is drawn from a study of technical replicates of blood from several donors (TCRdb year 2017). Reading the germline V gene gives CDR1 SGHRS and CDR2 YFSETQ. From cysteine to phenylalanine, the CDR3 is 15 amino acids long. Of the read, only the CDR3 DNA is kept; its 45 bases are in frame from base 1. For this chain, trimming is 3 bases at the V end and 2 bases at the J end, and the number of junction bases without a gene match is 5.

The chain was built from TRBV5-1 and TRBJ2-7, and 10 bases in between align with TRBD1. The receptor was derived from a human donor in good health. The sample was T cells isolated from PBMCs. The CDR3 corresponds to CASSSTGTGAYEQYF. The DNA sequence follows: TGCGCCAGCAGCTCCACCGGGACAGGGGCCTACGAGCAGTACTTC.